The clone carrying this T cell receptor (delta chain) came up a few times. A read error is possible here, since a much larger clone lies one base away. The limits of the CDR3 on the DNA are not certain, so only TCRdb's listed CDR3 is given. The source of the sample is a study of gamma-delta chains in newborns, infants, children. Study details: Innate gammadelta T cells reportedly expand polyclonally right after birth, driven by microbial exposure, per the title.

TCRdb called clones anew from the reads with CATT. The repertoire holds roughly 4,300 delta-chain clones, with 6.2% as singletons. The CDR3 comprises 18 residues, both ends counted. The TCR originated in a child who was a newborn, infant or young child, either healthy, febrile or measles-vaccinated (not recorded which). The J gene was identified as TRDJ2, and no V gene was called; TRDD3, the D gene given by the table, was not confirmed from the DNA. Sequenced input: blood. The CDR3 is CACDVLGDTSSLTAQLFF.